The 10 T cell receptor beta chains listed next were all sequenced from one sample in a study of CD8 T cells in Susac syndrome. Random hexamers were used to reverse transcribe an amount of about 0.45 to 1 ug RNA. A single record per CDR3 protein comes from TCRdb applying MiXCR to the immunoSEQ multiplex PCR reads. In the table there are a few hundred thousand distinct CDR3 sequences, 75% to 90% of which are singletons. The sequencing sample was made of CD8+ T cells from PBMCs. Receptors originate from a human donor with multiple sclerosis.

V gene TRBV4-1 combines with J gene TRBJ1-1; no definite D call. The CDR3 has 14 residues. Germline V gene data show CDR1 as MGHRA and CDR2 as YSYEKL. V lost 0 bases to trimming and J lost 2 bases, with 7 bases between them. CDR3 protein: CASSQEAGNTEAFF. CDR3 DNA sequence: TGCGCCAGCAGCCAAGAAGCAGGTAACACTGAAGCTTTCTTT.

This chain connects TRBV5-4 to TRBJ2-7, with TRBD2 identical over 11 bases. Germline lookup yields CDR1 SGHNT and CDR2 YYREEE (reference sequence). CDR3 length: 15 amino acids. V dropped 2 bases and J dropped 7; count of bases not matched to a gene: 8. CDR3 residues: CASSFYLAGGVEQYF. As DNA, the CDR3 is TGTGCCAGCAGCTTCTATCTAGCGGGGGGTGTAGAGCAGTACTTC.

This clonotype was counted a few times. The chain uses TRBV4-2 and TRBJ1-1, with D tentatively TRBD1 (6 bases). CDR1 is LGHNA, CDR2 YNFKEQ, per germline. Trimming shortened V by 0 bases and J by 0 bases, and 11 bases separated the two germline ends. This CDR3 is 16 amino acids long. The CDR3: CASSQDGGSLNTEAFF. In nucleotides, the CDR3 is TGTGCCAGCAGCCAAGATGGGGGCTCGTTGAACACTGAAGCTTTCTTT.

This sequence joins TRBV29-1 and TRBJ2-2; 12 bases agree with TRBD2. The CDR3 covers 18 residues. V lost 4 bases, J lost 0 bases, and 9 bases stayed unmatched. Germline V gives CDR1 SQVTM, CDR2 ANQGSEA. The CDR3 DNA reads TGCAGCGTTGCACGGGGTAGGACTAGCGGGACGAACACCGGGGAGCTGTTTTTT. Translated, it gives CSVARGRTSGTNTGELFF.

The chain uses TRBV2 and TRBJ2-6, with unresolved D. Germline V gene data show CDR1 as SNHLY and CDR2 as FYNNEI. This CDR3 has 13 residues. V shed 11 bases and J shed 2 bases, with 10 bases lying between them. In DNA form, the CDR3 reads TGTGCCTCCGCTGATACTGGGGCCAACGTCCTGACTTTC. Protein: CASADTGANVLTF.

This chain links TRBV29-1 with TRBJ2-1, with 13 bases aligning to TRBD2. Germline values: CDR1 SQVTM, CDR2 ANQGSEA. The V and J ends lost 0 bases and 8 bases, in that order; junction bases with no gene match: 4. CDR3 length: 15 residues. CDR3 DNA sequence: TGCAGCGTTGAAGATCGGACTAGCGGGAGCTATGAGCAGTTCTTC. As protein: CSVEDRTSGSYEQFF.

This clonotype was seen more than once but under ten times. The rearrangement joins TRBV2 to TRBJ1-6; D unclear. The CDR3 spans 17 residues. V was trimmed by 0 bases and J by 5 bases, leaving 14 bases between them. Germline V gene data show CDR1 as SNHLY and CDR2 as FYNNEI. CDR3 coding DNA: TGTGCCAGCAGTGAAGCCCTAAGGGAGGGAGATAATTCACCCCTCCACTTT. Its translation is CASSEALREGDNSPLHF.

The rearrangement joins TRBV19 to TRBJ2-3, with D possibly being TRBD2 (6 bases). This CDR3 is 16 amino acids long. The V end was cut by 1 base, the J end by 1 base, with 12 bases between. Germline CDR1 is LNHDA and CDR2 is SQIVND (reference sequence). In DNA form, the CDR3 reads TGTGCCAGTAGTATAGGAGGAGGGTACGGCACAGATACGCAGTATTTT. Protein: CASSIGGGYGTDTQYF.

V gene TRBV9 combines with J gene TRBJ1-2; possibly TRBD1 for D (5 bases). The V end was cut by 3 bases, the J end by 3 bases, with 18 bases between. CDR3 length: 16 amino acids. Germline loops: CDR1 SGDLS, CDR2 YYNGEE. The CDR3 here is CASSGSPGGGYYGYTF. As DNA, the CDR3 is TGTGCCAGCAGCGGCTCGCCCGGGGGGGGGTACTATGGCTACACCTTC.

The V call is TRBV19, the J call TRBJ2-7; unclear D gene. V lost 7 bases to trimming and J lost 2 bases, with 12 bases between them. This CDR3 region has 13 residues. Germline CDR1 is LNHDA and CDR2 is SQIVND (reference sequence). In nucleotides, the CDR3 is TGTGCCAGTAATCTTCAGGTCGCCTACGAGCAGTACTTC. Translated: CASNLQVAYEQYF.